The rows below give T cell receptor beta chains drawn from one sample of a study of blood T cells in healthy people across ages. TCRdb re-analysed the 5' RACE reads in MiXCR, keeping a single row per CDR3 protein. The data hold fewer than 2,000,000 distinct CDR3 sequences, with 30% to 40% observed a single time. Sequenced sample: blood. All receptors come from a human donor in good health. Each CDR3 is given with its conserved first and last residue. D genes are given only for firm matches. Clone size is given for some rows only: seen once, a few or many times, or a class if the clone is expanded.

DNA,CDR3,J,size,V,D
TGTGCCAGCAGCCCAGGCCCAGTAGCTACGCAGTATTTT,CASSPGPVATQYF,TRBJ2-3,-,TRBV7-6,-
TGTGCCACCAGCAGAGACGCGGCACTCCGGGGTGGCTACACCTTC,CATSRDAALRGGYTF,TRBJ1-2,-,TRBV15,-
TGTGCCAGCAGTTCGGGCCAAGAGACCCAGTACTTC,CASSSGQETQYF,TRBJ2-5,many,TRBV27,-
TGTGCTAGCAGCTTAGATAATACGGTGTACGAGCAGTACTTC,CASSLDNTVYEQYF,TRBJ2-7,few,TRBV7-7,-
TGTGCCAGCAGCTTCCTCCCAGTCGGCGGGGCCAACGTCCTGACTTTC,CASSFLPVGGANVLTF,TRBJ2-6,few,TRBV5-6,-
TGTGCCTGCAGTTCCAGACTAGCGGGGGGACCCTACGAGCAGTACTTC,CACSSRLAGGPYEQYF,TRBJ2-7,few,TRBV12-3/TRBV12-4,TRBD2
TGCGCCAGCAGCCGGCTTACAGGGGCTCTGCCGAGCGATGAAAAACTGTTTTTT,CASSRLTGALPSDEKLFF,TRBJ1-4,-,TRBV4-3,TRBD1
TGTGCCAGCAGCTACAGGTCAGGCTCACCCCTCCACTTT,CASSYRSGSPLHF,TRBJ1-6,-,TRBV12-3/TRBV12-4,-
TGTGCCAGCAGCCAAGGTGCGGCGACGGGCAATCAGCCCCAGCATTTT,CASSQGAATGNQPQHF,TRBJ1-5,-,TRBV3-1,-
TGCGCCAGCAGTCCGGGACAGTCAGGCATCTATGGCTACACCTTC,CASSPGQSGIYGYTF,TRBJ1-2,-,TRBV5-1,TRBD1
TGCGCCAGCAGCATAGGGACAGGGAATGGCTACACCTTC,CASSIGTGNGYTF,TRBJ1-2,-,TRBV7-2,TRBD1
TGCGCCAGCAGAATGCAGACGGGACAGGCCAATGAGCAGTTCTTC,CASRMQTGQANEQFF,TRBJ2-1,-,TRBV5-1,TRBD1
TGTGCCAGCAGGACCGGCGACAGGTCGGGCTACACCTTC,CASRTGDRSGYTF,TRBJ1-2,-,TRBV28,-
TGTGCCAGCAGCTACAGAACAGAGTACAATGAGCAGTTCTTC,CASSYRTEYNEQFF,TRBJ2-1,-,TRBV13,-
TGCAGTGCCACTCGCGGGAATGAAGGCTACACCTTC,CSATRGNEGYTF,TRBJ1-2,-,TRBV20-1,-
TGTGCCAGCAACGAAAGGTCGGGGGCCGGACACAATGAGCAGTTCTTC,CASNERSGAGHNEQFF,TRBJ2-1,-,TRBV2,-
TGTGCCAGCAGCTTAACAGGGGGGAGCTCTGGGGCCAACGTCCTGACTTTC,CASSLTGGSSGANVLTF,TRBJ2-6,-,TRBV7-9,TRBD1
TGTGCCAGCAGCCAAGATGGATCCAACTACAATGAGCAGTTCTTC,CASSQDGSNYNEQFF,TRBJ2-1,many,TRBV7-3,-
TGTGCCAGCAGCTTAAATGCTGGAGGTAGTGATGAGCAGTTCTTC,CASSLNAGGSDEQFF,TRBJ2-1,few,TRBV7-3,-
TGTGCCAGCAGCGACAGCCCGAACTACCTGGACTATGGCTACACCTTC,CASSDSPNYLDYGYTF,TRBJ1-2,-,TRBV28,-
TGCAGTGCTAGAGATCCGACGCCCCGGAGGGCTAACTATGGCTACACCTTC,CSARDPTPRRANYGYTF,TRBJ1-2,-,TRBV20-1,-
TGTGCCAGCAGCTTTGGAGGGGACGGGACTGAAGCTTTCTTT,CASSFGGDGTEAFF,TRBJ1-1,-,TRBV7-3,-
TGTGCCAGCAGATCCGGGACAGGGCCCTATGGCTACACCTTC,CASRSGTGPYGYTF,TRBJ1-2,few,TRBV12-3/TRBV12-4,TRBD1
TGCAGTGCTAGTAGCCCTAGCGGGGGGGCCGTTCAAAAGACCCAGTACTTC,CSASSPSGGAVQKTQYF,TRBJ2-5,-,TRBV20-1,TRBD2
TGTGCCAGCAGCGCCACAGGGGGCCTTACTGAAGCTTTCTTT,CASSATGGLTEAFF,TRBJ1-1,-,TRBV7-3,TRBD1
TGTGCCAGCAGTTCCCCCCCGAGTGGGACTGAAGCTTTCTTT,CASSSPPSGTEAFF,TRBJ1-1,-,TRBV6-6,-
TGTGCCAGCAGCCTGCGATTCCTCGATGCAACTAATGAAAAACTGTTTTTT,CASSLRFLDATNEKLFF,TRBJ1-4,-,TRBV5-5,-
TGTGCCAGCAGCCAATCAGGGTTCAGCGGAGAGCAGTACTTC,CASSQSGFSGEQYF,TRBJ2-5,-,TRBV3-1,-
TGTGCCAGCAGCAAAACTACAGCGGGAAACACCATATATTTT,CASSKTTAGNTIYF,TRBJ1-3,-,TRBV21-1,-
TGTGCCAGCAGCCAACCCCTTTGGGCTGAGCAGTTCTTC,CASSQPLWAEQFF,TRBJ2-1,-,TRBV4-2,-
TGTGCCAGCAGCCCAGCGACAGTGGACTACGAGCAGTACTTC,CASSPATVDYEQYF,TRBJ2-7,few,TRBV7-2,-
TGTGCCAGCAGTCCCCAGTCTGGGGTTTTCACAGATACGCAGTATTTT,CASSPQSGVFTDTQYF,TRBJ2-3,few,TRBV12-3/TRBV12-4,-
TGTGCCATCAGTGGCACACAGGGGATAGGGGAGCAGTACTTC,CAISGTQGIGEQYF,TRBJ2-5,-,TRBV10-3,TRBD1
TGCAGCGTTGATGAAAGTGTAGAGACCCAGTACTTC,CSVDESVETQYF,TRBJ2-5,-,TRBV29-1,-
TGTGCCAGCAGCTCCTGGAGGGGAGGAACTAATGAAAAACTGTTTTTT,CASSSWRGGTNEKLFF,TRBJ1-4,-,TRBV7-9,-
TGTGCCTCGGCGGGGCAGCAGCCACACACAGATACGCAGTATTTT,CASAGQQPHTDTQYF,TRBJ2-3,few,TRBV10-3,-
TGTGCCAGCAGCCGAGGCGGATTAAGGGGGGAAGCTTTCTTT,CASSRGGLRGEAFF,TRBJ1-1,-,TRBV7-8,-
TGTGCCAGCACAAAAAGTAGCGGGGGGAGCACAGATACGCAGTATTTT,CASTKSSGGSTDTQYF,TRBJ2-3,-,TRBV7-2,TRBD2
TGTGCCAGCAGCGTAGTACCGGATCCCTACAATGAGCAGTTCTTC,CASSVVPDPYNEQFF,TRBJ2-1,-,TRBV9,-
TGTGCCAGCAGTTATTCCCGCGAGGCTAACACTGAAGCTTTCTTT,CASSYSREANTEAFF,TRBJ1-1,-,TRBV6-2/TRBV6-3,-
TGCGCCAGCAGCCAATATCCGGGACAGGATAGCAATCAGCCCCAGCATTTT,CASSQYPGQDSNQPQHF,TRBJ1-5,-,TRBV4-3,TRBD1
TGCAGTGCTAGAGATCCTCTAGGGGGAGATACGCAGTATTTT,CSARDPLGGDTQYF,TRBJ2-3,-,TRBV20-1,-
TGTGCCAGCATCCTTAGTTTGGATATGAACGGCTACACCTTC,CASILSLDMNGYTF,TRBJ1-2,few,TRBV5-6,-
TGTGCCACCAGCAGTTTGCGGGGGCTGCAAGAGACCCAGTACTTC,CATSSLRGLQETQYF,TRBJ2-5,-,TRBV15,-
TGTGCCAGCAGGACAGGGACCTACTCCTACGAGCAGTACTTC,CASRTGTYSYEQYF,TRBJ2-7,few,TRBV2,TRBD1
TGTGCCAGCAGTTACTCGATTTGGCCCGATAACTATGGCTACACCTTC,CASSYSIWPDNYGYTF,TRBJ1-2,few,TRBV6-5,-
TGTGCCAGCAGCTTAGCAAGGCTATACGAGCAGTACTTC,CASSLARLYEQYF,TRBJ2-7,-,TRBV7-2,-
TGTGCCAGCAGGGTCGGACAGGGGGTTAATGAGCAGTTCTTC,CASRVGQGVNEQFF,TRBJ2-1,few,TRBV12-3/TRBV12-4,TRBD1
TGTGTCAGCAGCCCAATTTTGCAGGGGAAAGCTTTCTTT,CVSSPILQGKAFF,TRBJ1-1,-,TRBV12-3/TRBV12-4,-
TGTGCCATCAGGCAGCGGGGCGAAGAGACCCAGTACTTC,CAIRQRGEETQYF,TRBJ2-5,-,TRBV10-3,TRBD2
TGTGCCAGCAGTGTGTTTCTGGGAGATGAAAAACTGTTTTTT,CASSVFLGDEKLFF,TRBJ1-4,-,TRBV2,-
TGTGCCAGCAGTCGTACTAGCGGGCGTACAGATACGCAGTATTTT,CASSRTSGRTDTQYF,TRBJ2-3,few,TRBV12-3/TRBV12-4,TRBD2